These T cell receptor beta chains were read from a single sample in a study of cytomegalovirus exposure and HLA in healthy donors. The data were produced by immunoSEQ multiplex PCR, yet TCRdb's version contains in-frame clones alone and is incomplete. The data show around 74,000 clones, 75% to 85% seen once. Sequenced: PBMCs. These TCRs come from a man aged 40-50 years in good health and CMV-seronegative. Each CDR3 is given with its conserved first and last residue. D genes are given only for firm matches. Clone size is stated in some rows and not others, as once, few, many or a class when expanded.

J: TRBJ1-6
V: TRBV18
D: TRBD1
size: .
CDR3: CASSPRDRSSYNSPLHF
DNA: TGTGCCAGCTCACCCCGGGACAGGAGCTCCTATAATTCACCCCTCCACTTT

J: TRBJ1-1
V: TRBV30
D: TRBD1
size: once
CDR3: CAWKWGQSMNTEAFF
DNA: TGTGCCTGGAAGTGGGGACAGAGCATGAACACTGAAGCTTTCTTT

J: TRBJ2-1
V: TRBV9
D: TRBD1
size: .
CDR3: CASSVAGTEYNEQFF
DNA: TGTGCCAGCAGCGTAGCCGGGACAGAATACAATGAGCAGTTCTTC

J: TRBJ1-2
V: TRBV7-2
D: .
size: .
CDR3: CASSRGSEPYTF
DNA: TGTGCCAGCAGCCGCGGATCGGAGCCGTACACCTTC

J: TRBJ1-1
V: TRBV6-5
D: .
size: once
CDR3: CASSSPGGIAFF
DNA: TGTGCCAGCAGCTCCCCCGGGGGAATAGCTTTCTTT

J: TRBJ2-2
V: TRBV7-9
D: TRBD2
size: .
CDR3: CASSLSSGGATGELFF
DNA: TGTGCCAGCAGCCTCTCTAGCGGGGGGGCAACCGGGGAGCTGTTTTTT

J: TRBJ2-2
V: TRBV11-3
D: .
size: .
CDR3: CASSPDSANTGELFF
DNA: TGTGCCAGCAGTCCTGACAGCGCGAACACCGGGGAGCTGTTTTTT

J: TRBJ2-2
V: TRBV5-1
D: .
size: .
CDR3: CASSFQGNTGELFF
DNA: TGCGCCAGCAGCTTTCAGGGGAACACCGGGGAGCTGTTTTTT

J: TRBJ1-6
V: TRBV7-3
D: .
size: .
CDR3: CASSLSPDSPLHF
DNA: TGTGCCAGCAGCTTATCCCCCGATTCACCCCTCCACTTT

J: TRBJ1-2
V: TRBV5-6
D: .
size: once
CDR3: CASSLDPGRDGYTF
DNA: TGTGCCAGCAGCTTGGATCCGGGGAGAGATGGCTACACCTTC

J: TRBJ1-5
V: TRBV4-2
D: .
size: .
CDR3: CASSQDINQPQHF
DNA: TGTGCCAGCAGCCAAGATATAAATCAGCCCCAGCATTTT

J: TRBJ1-5
V: TRBV7-2
D: .
size: once
CDR3: CASSLQGQPQHF
DNA: TGTGCCAGCAGCTTACAGGGCCAGCCCCAGCATTTT

J: TRBJ2-1
V: TRBV5-1
D: TRBD1
size: .
CDR3: CASSLALGQGYNEQFF
DNA: TGCGCCAGCAGCTTGGCCTTGGGACAGGGCTACAATGAGCAGTTCTTC